This entry lists 15 T cell receptor beta chains sequenced from one sample in a study of molecular identifiers for immune sequencing clone quantification. TCRdb reanalysed the PCR reads using MiXCR and keeps one entry per CDR3 protein. The sample records 80,000 to 100,000 distinct CDR3 sequences, approximately 24% being singletons. The sequenced sample consisted of naive CD8+ T cells from blood, with Jurkat cell RNA spiked in. Documented subset: FACS-sorted CD8+CD4-CCR7+CD45RA+ naive T cells. The receptors stem from a human donor in good health. Some libraries in this study had Jurkat cell RNA spiked in.

This clonotype has ten or more counts. The chain links TRBV24-1 to TRBJ2-3; TRBD2 agrees at 12 bases. Germline lookup yields CDR1 KGHDR and CDR2 SFDVKD. With V trimmed by 0 bases and J by 8 bases, 23 bases remained unmatched. The CDR3 totals 22 residues. CDR3 DNA: TGTGCCACCAGTGATTTGCTACGGGAACTAGCGGGGGGTCCACAGGGTTCCGGTACGCAGTATTTT. Translation gives CATSDLLRELAGGPQGSGTQYF.

This clonotype was counted ten times or more. This chain connects TRBV19 to TRBJ2-1; 7 bases are shared with TRBD1. This CDR3 is built from 14 residues. The germline V gene has CDR1 LNHDA and CDR2 SQIVND (reference sequence). Trimming removed 4 bases from V and 7 bases from J; junction bases left unmatched: 7. The CDR3 nucleotides are TGTGCCAGTAGTAGGACAGGACCCAGGAATGAGCAGTTCTTC. As protein: CASSRTGPRNEQFF.

The sample holds many counts of this clonotype. In DNA form, the CDR3 reads TGTGCCAGCAGGGCTGGTTGGGAGAGCTCCTACGAGCAGTACTTC. It is translated as CASRAGWESSYEQYF. This chain joins TRBV2 and TRBJ2-7; perhaps TRBD2 as D (5 bases). V was trimmed by 6 bases and J by 0 bases, leaving 15 bases between them. Per the germline V gene, CDR1 is SNHLY and CDR2 is FYNNEI. This CDR3 is 15 amino acids long.

This clonotype was seen repeatedly, ten times or more. This chain connects TRBV7-9 to TRBJ2-3; either TRBD1 or TRBD2 may supply D (5 bases each). This CDR3 is built from 13 residues. The germline CDR1 and CDR2 sequences are SEHNR and FQNEAQ (reference sequence). The V end lost 3 bases, the J end lost 5 bases, and 9 bases lay between the germline ends. Here the CDR3 reads CASSLGEKDTQYF. CDR3 bases: TGTGCCAGCAGCTTGGGGGAAAAAGATACGCAGTATTTT.

This clonotype was seen many times. This chain uses TRBV4-3 with TRBJ2-1; TRBD1 might be the D (5 bases). This CDR3 spans 16 amino acids. Looked up from germline, CDR1 is LGHNA and CDR2 is YSLEER. Between the trimmed V and J ends, which lost 1 base and 0 bases, there was a span of 10 bases. The chain's CDR3 is CASSQGYRSSYNEQFF. CDR3 nucleotides: TGCGCCAGCAGCCAAGGATACAGGAGCTCCTACAATGAGCAGTTCTTC.

This clonotype was seen many times. V usage is TRBV12-3 or TRBV12-4 and J usage is TRBJ1-2, with D perhaps TRBD1 (5 bases). CDR3 length: 16 amino acids. V was clipped by 1 base and J by 0 bases, with 12 bases between them. The CDR3 coding sequence is TGTGCCAGCAGTTTAGTGGCGGCAGGGTCTAACTATGGCTACACCTTC. Residues: CASSLVAAGSNYGYTF.

This clonotype was observed at least ten times. V and J are TRBV30 and TRBJ1-1, with no clear D. Germline lookup yields CDR1 GTSNPN and CDR2 SVGIG (reference sequence). This CDR3 has 13 amino acids. V dropped 0 bases and J dropped 5 bases, with 10 bases sitting between them. CDR3 region: CAWSVGSLTEAFF. CDR3 in DNA: TGTGCCTGGAGTGTAGGAAGCCTGACTGAAGCTTTCTTT. The variable domain in full, with the rest retrieved from reference TRBV30 and TRBJ1-1, is SQTIHQWPATLVQPVGSPLSLECTVEGTSNPNLYWYRQAAGRGLQLLFYSVGIGQISSEVPQNLSASRPQDRQFILSSKKLLLSDSGFYLCAWSVGSLTEAFFGQGTRLTVV.

This clonotype has a count of ten or more. The V and J genes are TRBV4-1 and TRBJ2-5; 7 positions match TRBD2. J was trimmed by 4 bases and V by 3 bases; bases with no gene match: 8. This CDR3 region has 15 residues. Germline V gives CDR1 MGHRA, CDR2 YSYEKL. DNA for the CDR3: TGCGCCAGCAGCCAGGCAGCGGGGAGGGGAGAGACCCAGTACTTC. This gives the protein CASSQAAGRGETQYF.

About this clonotype: At one boundary the junction diverges from the germline segment, which might be a read error. This chain uses TRBV4-2 with TRBJ2-1; D might be TRBD2 (6 bases). CDR1 and CDR2 from the germline V gene are LGHNA and YNFKEQ. The CDR3 is 15 residues long. The CDR3 here is CARSPQTTPAREPFF. The DNA of the CDR3 is TGTGCCCGCAGCCCCCAGACTACCCCGGCCCGGGAGCCGTTCTTC.

The chain recombines TRBV20-1 with TRBJ2-1; 8 bases are a match to TRBD2. The CDR3 covers 15 residues. Germline trimming cut 6 bases from V and 5 bases from J; bases unmatched to any gene: 12. In germline, CDR1 is DFQATT, CDR2 SNEGSKA (reference sequence). CDR3 sequence reads: CSAEPGLGGHNEQFF. The CDR3 DNA reads as TGCAGTGCAGAACCGGGACTAGGAGGGCACAATGAGCAGTTCTTC.

This clonotype was counted at least ten times. V gene TRBV19 combines with J gene TRBJ2-3; 7 nucleotides align to TRBD2. Germline CDR1 LNHDA, CDR2 SQIVND (reference sequence). This CDR3 contains 15 residues. V shed 4 bases, J shed 0 bases, and the junction held 4 bases outside the gene matches. The CDR3 is CASSTLAASTDTQYF. The CDR3 region has the DNA TGTGCCAGTAGTACTCTAGCGGCTAGCACAGATACGCAGTATTTT.

In its sample, this clonotype was seen many times. The chain links TRBV6-6 to TRBJ1-1; 10 positions agree with TRBD1. Germline V CDR1 and CDR2: MNHNY, SVGAGI (reference sequence). J gave up 1 base and V 6 bases, and 8 bases lay outside the gene matches. The CDR3 extends over 16 amino acids. The CDR3 DNA is TGTGCCAGCAGCCTGACAGGGGGCCCCCCGAACACTGAAGCTTTCTTT. Translating it yields CASSLTGGPPNTEAFF.

Ten or more counts support this clonotype. The V and J genes are TRBV12-3 or TRBV12-4 and TRBJ2-3, with D maybe TRBD1 (5 bases). Trimming shortened V by 5 bases and J by 4 bases, and 19 bases separated the two germline ends. CDR3 length: 16 residues. The CDR3 coding sequence is TGTGCCAGCAGTACACAGGAATTAGATCCCCCAGATACGCAGTATTTT. This encodes CASSTQELDPPDTQYF.

This clonotype was seen many times. The rearrangement links TRBV30 to TRBJ2-7; TRBD1 might be the D (6 bases). This CDR3 spans 15 amino acids. In germline, CDR1 is GTSNPN, CDR2 SVGIG (reference sequence). The ends were cut back, 2 bases at V and 2 bases at J, with 16 bases in the middle. CDR3 region: CAWSSPAGTTYEQYF. In nucleotides, the CDR3 is TGTGCCTGGAGTTCCCCGGCAGGGACAACCTACGAGCAGTACTTC.

The chain links TRBV19 to TRBJ1-5; D is perhaps TRBD1 (5 bases). The CDR3 runs 16 residues. Germline-derived CDR1 and CDR2 are LNHDA and SQIVND (reference sequence). The ends were cut back, 5 bases at V and 1 base at J, with 15 bases in the middle. The CDR3 loop is CASSETFWDSNQPQHF. Here the CDR3 DNA reads TGTGCCAGTAGTGAAACCTTTTGGGACAGCAATCAGCCCCAGCATTTT.